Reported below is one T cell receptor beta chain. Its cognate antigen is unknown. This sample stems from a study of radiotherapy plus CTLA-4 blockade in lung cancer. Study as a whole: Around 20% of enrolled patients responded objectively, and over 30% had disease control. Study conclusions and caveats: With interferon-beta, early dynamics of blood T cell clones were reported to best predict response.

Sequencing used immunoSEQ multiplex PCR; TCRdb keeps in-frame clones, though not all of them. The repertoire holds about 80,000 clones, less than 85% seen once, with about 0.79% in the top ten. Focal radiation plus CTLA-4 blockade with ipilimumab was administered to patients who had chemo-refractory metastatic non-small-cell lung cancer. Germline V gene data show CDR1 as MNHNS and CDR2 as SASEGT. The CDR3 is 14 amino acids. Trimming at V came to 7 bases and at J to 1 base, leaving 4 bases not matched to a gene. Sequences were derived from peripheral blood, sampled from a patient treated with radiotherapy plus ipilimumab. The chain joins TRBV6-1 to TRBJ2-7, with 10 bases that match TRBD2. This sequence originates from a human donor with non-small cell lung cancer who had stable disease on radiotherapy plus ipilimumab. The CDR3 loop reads CASTTSGPSYEQYF. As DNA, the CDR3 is TGTGCCAGCACGACTAGCGGGCCTTCCTACGAGCAGTACTTC.